This T cell receptor (beta chain) was identified during a study of blood T cell repertoires in COVID-19. Sequencing was performed with immunoSEQ multiplex PCR; in TCRdb, only in-frame clones are kept and a portion is missing. Here the sample spans over 90,000 clones, 70% to 90% being singletons. The length of the CDR3 is 16 residues. The V segment lost 3 bases and the J segment 4 bases; nucleotides outside the gene matches: 8. In germline, CDR1 is SGHTA, CDR2 FQGNSA. Sample: peripheral blood. The V and J genes are TRBV7-2 and TRBJ1-1, with 10 bases identical to TRBD1. This sequence originates from a man aged 50 or older in a cohort sampled during active COVID-19. The CDR3: CASSLTGGLLSTEAFF. CDR3 in DNA: TGTGCCAGCAGCTTGACAGGGGGCCTGTTGAGCACTGAAGCTTTCTTT.